This T cell receptor (beta chain) is from a study of blood T cell repertoires in COVID-19. Study background: Sample material is recorded as cDNA or gDNA derived from T cells, B-cell-depleted T cells, or PBMCs.

As handled by the study authors: Quantification of nucleated cells was approximated via reference gene primer amplification. Produced via immunoSEQ multiplex PCR; TCRdb's table is partial and in-frame only. D and trimming come from the DNA, and the V and J calls and clone size come from that table. The sample lists about 270,000 clones, 80% to 95% occurring once. This clone was recorded once. Germline V lookup: CDR1 SGHRS, CDR2 YFSETQ. The CDR3 extends over 16 amino acids. V lost 0 bases to trimming and J lost 1 base; unmatched junction nucleotides: 7. A COVID-19 case had been met by exposed participants during the 2 weeks before study entry.

The receptor's source is a middle-aged man who had been exposed to COVID-19. This chain connects TRBV5-1 to TRBJ2-7, with 7 bases fitting TRBD2. Specimen: PBMCs or T cells enriched from blood (not recorded which). The DNA for the CDR3 is TGCGCCAGCAGCTTGGATGTAGAGCGGGGTTCCTACGAGCAGTACTTC. Protein: CASSLDVERGSYEQYF.